The 20 T cell receptor beta chains below come from one sample, sequenced in a study of blood T cell repertoires in COVID-19. Profiled with immunoSEQ multiplex PCR; TCRdb holds only in-frame clones, not every one. The sample has 350,000 to 550,000 clones; 75% to 90% are singletons. Sequenced sample: PBMCs or T cells enriched from blood (not recorded which). These receptors all stem from a man aged 25 to 40 who had recovered from COVID-19.

The chain links TRBV19 to TRBJ1-3; D is undetermined. This CDR3 is 14 amino acids long. The germline CDR1 and CDR2 sequences are LNHDA and SQIVND (reference sequence). Trimming removed 4 bases from V and 3 bases from J, with 10 bases in between. CDR3 DNA sequence: TGTGCCAGTAGTAATGGAGTTCATGGAAACACCATATATTTT. Amino acid sequence: CASSNGVHGNTIYF.

The rearrangement links TRBV2 to TRBJ1-2; 9 nucleotides align to TRBD1. The V gene end was trimmed by 6 bases and the J gene end by 5 bases; junction bases not matched to a gene: 7. Germline V gives CDR1 SNHLY, CDR2 FYNNEI. The CDR3 sequence is 14 residues long. The CDR3 protein is CASSLGTGWYGYTF. DNA for the CDR3: TGTGCCAGCAGCTTAGGGACAGGGTGGTATGGCTACACCTTC.

The genes are TRBV28 and TRBJ1-2, with unresolved D. From germline, CDR1 is MDHEN and CDR2 SYDVKM. The V gene lost 1 base and the J gene lost 7 bases, with 16 bases spanning the gap. The CDR3 runs 15 residues. Here the CDR3 DNA reads TGTGCCAGCAGTTTATCCTGGTCAGGAATCTCTGGCTACACCTTC. This gives the protein CASSLSWSGISGYTF.

The chain uses TRBV2 and TRBJ2-2; no reliable D call. The CDR3 has 13 amino acids. The germline V gene has CDR1 SNHLY and CDR2 FYNNEI. V lost 6 bases and J 3 bases, leaving 8 bases between the germline ends. The CDR3 bases are TGTGCCAGCAGGAAAGGAGACACCGGGGAGCTGTTTTTT. Protein: CASRKGDTGELFF. The full variable domain, in which reference TRBV2 and TRBJ2-2 provide the parts outside the CDR3, is EPEVTQTPSHQVTQMGQEVILRCVPISNHLYFYWYRQILGQKVEFLVSFYNNEISEKSEIFDDQFSVERPDGSNFTLKIRSTKLEDSAMYFCASRKGDTGELFFGEGSRLTVL.

The rearrangement joins TRBV4-1 to TRBJ1-6; D unresolved. CDR3 length: 15 residues. Trimming removed 1 base at V and 5 bases at J, with 9 bases between. Germline V gene sequence: CDR1 MGHRA, CDR2 YSYEKL. The CDR3 loop is CASSQVTQHNSPLHF. CDR3 nucleotide sequence: TGCGCCAGCAGCCAAGTCACACAACATAATTCACCCCTCCACTTT.

CDR3 nucleotide sequence: TGCGCCAGCAGTGGGACAGGGTCTAACTATGGCTACACCTTC. Amino acid sequence: CASSGTGSNYGYTF. J is TRBJ1-2 and V is TRBV10-2, with 8 nucleotides matching TRBD1. This CDR3 has 14 amino acids. V was clipped by 4 bases and J by 0 bases; unmatched bases: 1. Per germline, CDR1 WSHSY and CDR2 SAAADI.

This clone has at least ten counts. The V gene is TRBV30, the J gene TRBJ2-7, with TRBD2 matching over 7 bases. The length of the CDR3 is 13 residues. Looked up from germline, CDR1 is GTSNPN and CDR2 is SVGIG (reference sequence). V lost 5 bases and J lost 3; bases outside the gene matches: 7. CDR3 protein: CAWGRASGYEQYF. CDR3 in DNA: TGTGCCTGGGGGAGGGCTAGCGGCTACGAGCAGTACTTC.

This chain links TRBV15 with TRBJ2-7, with 10 bases aligning to TRBD1. The V segment lost 0 bases and the J segment 2 bases; nucleotides outside the gene matches: 4. Germline CDR1 LNHNV, CDR2 YYDKDF (reference sequence). This CDR3 contains 16 residues. As DNA, the CDR3 is TGTGCCACCAGCAGAGAGTGGGGACAGGGGCCCTACGAGCAGTACTTC. Translated: CATSREWGQGPYEQYF.

The chain links TRBV2 to TRBJ1-1, with TRBD1 as a possible D gene (5 bases). Trimming left V 7 bases short and J 1 base short, with 10 bases between. Germline V gene data show CDR1 as SNHLY and CDR2 as FYNNEI. The CDR3 runs 13 residues. The CDR3 here is CASTVDRNTEAFF. The DNA for the CDR3 is TGTGCCAGCACCGTAGACAGGAACACTGAAGCTTTCTTT.

The rearrangement uses TRBV6-1 and TRBJ2-7, with 9 bases lining up with TRBD2. Trimming at V came to 2 bases and at J to 0 bases, leaving 20 bases not matched to a gene. The CDR3 spans 21 residues. Looked up from germline, CDR1 is MNHNS and CDR2 is SASEGT. CDR3 sequence: CASSELTSGLDWAGYSYEQYF. The CDR3 coding sequence is TGTGCCAGCAGTGAATTAACTAGCGGGCTGGATTGGGCTGGATACTCCTACGAGCAGTACTTC.

This chain links TRBV19 with TRBJ2-1, with D perhaps TRBD2 (7 bases). Trimming removed 4 bases at V and 8 bases at J, with 15 bases between. This CDR3 region has 14 residues. Germline loops: CDR1 LNHDA, CDR2 SQIVND (reference sequence). In nucleotides, the CDR3 is TGTGCCAGTAGTAGGGGGAGGGGGAATGATGAGCAGTTCTTC. Translated: CASSRGRGNDEQFF.

CDR3: CASRKRVKKEGAEAFF. DNA of the CDR3: TGTGCCAGCAGAAAGCGGGTAAAGAAGGAAGGGGCTGAAGCTTTCTTT. The chain links TRBV21-1 to TRBJ1-1. TRBV21-1 is listed as a pseudogene. CDR3 length: 16 residues.

V gene TRBV12-5 combines with J gene TRBJ2-7, with D possibly TRBD1 on 6 matching bases. Trimming shortened V by 5 bases and J by 5 bases, and 13 bases separated the two germline ends. From germline, CDR1 is LGHNT and CDR2 FRNRAP. This CDR3 comprises 13 residues. The CDR3 DNA sequence: TGTGCTAGTGGTCTGACAGGTGGCCACGAGCAGTACTTC. It translates to CASGLTGGHEQYF.

The chain combines TRBV24-1 with TRBJ2-5; TRBD1 matches 9 bases. The CDR3 length is 15 residues. After removal of 2 bases from V and 2 bases from J, the junction contained 2 bases not matched to a gene. The V gene's germline CDR1 is KGHDR and CDR2 SFDVKD. The CDR3 DNA is TGTGCCACCAGTGATTGGGGACAGGGACAAGAGACCCAGTACTTC. Its translation: CATSDWGQGQETQYF.

The CDR3 protein is CASRTFGSGEQFF. The CDR3 DNA reads as TGTGCCAGTAGGACGTTCGGGAGCGGGGAGCAGTTCTTC. The V and J genes are TRBV19 and TRBJ2-1; TRBD2 might be the D (6 bases). The CDR3 consists of 13 residues. CDR1 and CDR2 from the germline V gene are LNHDA and SQIVND (reference sequence). The ends were cut back, 6 bases at V and 10 bases at J, with 16 bases in the middle.

J is TRBJ2-1 and V is TRBV19, with 12 bases aligning to TRBD2. V shed 3 bases, J shed 2 bases, and the junction held 8 bases outside the gene matches. The germline V gene has CDR1 LNHDA and CDR2 SQIVND (reference sequence). This CDR3 spans 18 amino acids. In DNA form, the CDR3 reads TGTGCCAGTAGTATCCTAGCGGGAGGGCCTATCCCCTACAATGAGCAGTTCTTC. As protein: CASSILAGGPIPYNEQFF.

This chain uses TRBV6-5 with TRBJ2-1; perhaps TRBD1 as D (6 bases). V lost 5 bases to trimming and J lost 0 bases, with 8 bases between them. This CDR3 contains 14 residues. CDR1 is MNHEY, CDR2 SVGAGI, per germline. This CDR3 reads CASSQDSSYNEQFF. DNA for the CDR3: TGTGCCAGCAGTCAGGACAGCTCCTACAATGAGCAGTTCTTC.

Concerning this clone: One end of the junction varies from germline; a read error may be responsible. The rearrangement uses TRBV7-7 and TRBJ1-1, with a possible D match to TRBD1 (5 bases). CDR3 length equals 13 residues. Per the germline V gene, CDR1 is SSHAT and CDR2 is FNYEAQ (reference sequence). CDR3 region: CASSSTVNTEAFF. CDR3 DNA sequence: TGTGCTAGCAGCTCGACAGTGAACACTGAAGCTTTCTTT.

This clone was seen a few times. The chain uses TRBV4-1 and TRBJ2-2; TRBD1 aligns across 10 bases. Germline values: CDR1 MGHRA, CDR2 YSYEKL. V was clipped by 6 bases and J by 6 bases; unmatched bases: 7. The CDR3 loop spans 15 amino acids. CDR3 protein: CASRRTGGIAGELFF. Written as DNA, the CDR3 is TGCGCCAGCAGGCGGACAGGGGGGATTGCCGGGGAGCTGTTTTTT.

The chain recombines TRBV28 with TRBJ2-5, with 9 bases lining up with TRBD1. The germline CDR1 and CDR2 sequences are MDHEN and SYDVKM. This CDR3 is built from 15 residues. Germline trimming cut 4 bases from V and 5 bases from J; bases unmatched to any gene: 8. DNA of the CDR3: TGTGCCAGCAGTTCCCCGACAGGGGGTGGGGAGACCCAGTACTTC. Translation gives CASSSPTGGGETQYF.